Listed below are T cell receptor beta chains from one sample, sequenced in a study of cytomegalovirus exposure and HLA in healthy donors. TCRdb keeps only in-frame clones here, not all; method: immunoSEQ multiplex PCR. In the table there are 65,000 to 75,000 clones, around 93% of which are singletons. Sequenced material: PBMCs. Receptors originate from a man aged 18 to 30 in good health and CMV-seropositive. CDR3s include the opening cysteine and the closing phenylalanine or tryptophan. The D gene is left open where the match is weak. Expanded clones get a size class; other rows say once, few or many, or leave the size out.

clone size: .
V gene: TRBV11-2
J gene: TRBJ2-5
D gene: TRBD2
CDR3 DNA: TGTGCCAGCAGCTTGACTAGCGGGAGTCAAGAGACCCAGTACTTC
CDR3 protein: CASSLTSGSQETQYF

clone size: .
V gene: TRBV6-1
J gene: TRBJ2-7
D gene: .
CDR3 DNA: TGTGCCAGCATGAGGGAAGCGGACTTCTACGAGCAGTACTTC
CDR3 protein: CASMREADFYEQYF

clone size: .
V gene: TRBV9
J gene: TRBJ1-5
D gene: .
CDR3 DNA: TGTGCCAGCAGCGTAGAGGGGGTTAGCAATCAGCCCCAGCATTTT
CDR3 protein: CASSVEGVSNQPQHF

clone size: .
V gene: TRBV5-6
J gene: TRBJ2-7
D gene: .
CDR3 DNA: TGTGCCAGCAGCTCGATCAGGAACGAGCAGTACTTC
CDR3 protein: CASSSIRNEQYF

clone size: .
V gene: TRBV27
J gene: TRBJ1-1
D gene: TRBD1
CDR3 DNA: TGTGCCAGCAGTTTATTTACAGGGGGCCGAGGGAACACTGAAGCTTTCTTT
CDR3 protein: CASSLFTGGRGNTEAFF

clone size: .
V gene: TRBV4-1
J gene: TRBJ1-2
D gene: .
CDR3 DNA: TGCGCCAGCAGCCCAAGAGGAGTGGAGGGCTACACCTTC
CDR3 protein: CASSPRGVEGYTF

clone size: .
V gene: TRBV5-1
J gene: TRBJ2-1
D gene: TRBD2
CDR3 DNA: TGCGCCAGCAGCCCGGGAGCGGGAGGCACGCGTGAGCAGTTCTTC
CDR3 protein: CASSPGAGGTREQFF

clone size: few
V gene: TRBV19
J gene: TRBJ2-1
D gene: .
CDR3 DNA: TGTGCCAGTAGTATAGCCGACACAGGGAACAATGAGCAGTTCTTC
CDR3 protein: CASSIADTGNNEQFF

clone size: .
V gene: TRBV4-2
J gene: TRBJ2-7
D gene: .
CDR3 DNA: TGTGCCAGCAGCCAAGATCAGGGCCGCGAGCAGTACTTC
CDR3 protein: CASSQDQGREQYF

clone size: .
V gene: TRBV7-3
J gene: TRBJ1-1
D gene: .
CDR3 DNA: TGTGCCAGCAGCTTAAAGCCCGGTGGGAACACTGAAGCTTTCTTT
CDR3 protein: CASSLKPGGNTEAFF

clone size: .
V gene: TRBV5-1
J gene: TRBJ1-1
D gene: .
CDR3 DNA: TGCGCCAGCAGCTTGGGAGGGAACACTGAAGCTTTCTTT
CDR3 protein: CASSLGGNTEAFF

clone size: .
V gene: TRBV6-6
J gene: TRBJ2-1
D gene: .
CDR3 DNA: TGTGCCAGCAGTTACGAGGGTGTCGATGAGCAGTTCTTC
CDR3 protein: CASSYEGVDEQFF

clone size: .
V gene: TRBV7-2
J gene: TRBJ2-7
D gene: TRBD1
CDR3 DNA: TGTGCCAGCAGCCGGGACAGGGGGGGTCGAGGGGAGCAGTACTTC
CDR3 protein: CASSRDRGGRGEQYF

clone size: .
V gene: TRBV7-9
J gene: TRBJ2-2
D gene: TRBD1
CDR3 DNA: TGTGCCAGCAGCTCTGCCGGGACAGGGAGGTCCGGGGAGCTGTTTTTT
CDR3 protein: CASSSAGTGRSGELFF

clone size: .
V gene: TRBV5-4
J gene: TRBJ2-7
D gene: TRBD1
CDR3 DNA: TGTGCCAGCGGCTCCTGGACAGGGGTTAGCTACGAGCAGTACTTC
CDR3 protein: CASGSWTGVSYEQYF

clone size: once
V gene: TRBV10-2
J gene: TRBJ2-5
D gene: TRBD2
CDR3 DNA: TGCGCCAGCAAAAAAGGGGTAGCGGGAGGGTGGGAGACCCAGTACTTC
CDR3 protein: CASKKGVAGGWETQYF

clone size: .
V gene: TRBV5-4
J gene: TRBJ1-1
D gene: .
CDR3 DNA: TGTGCCAGCAGCGCCCGGGACGGGGGCACTGAAGCTTTCTTT
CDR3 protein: CASSARDGGTEAFF

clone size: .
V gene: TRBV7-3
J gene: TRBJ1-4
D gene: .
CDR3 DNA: TGTGCCAGCAGCCCATCCGGAGGGTCCAATGAAAAACTGTTTTTT
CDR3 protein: CASSPSGGSNEKLFF

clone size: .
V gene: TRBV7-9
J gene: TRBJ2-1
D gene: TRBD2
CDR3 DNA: TGTGCCAGCAGCTTACCCAGGACTAGAGATGGCAATGAGCAGTTCTTC
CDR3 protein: CASSLPRTRDGNEQFF

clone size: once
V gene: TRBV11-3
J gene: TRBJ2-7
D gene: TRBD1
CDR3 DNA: TGTGCCAGCAGCTTAAACAGGGGAAACGAGCAGTACTTC
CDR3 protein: CASSLNRGNEQYF

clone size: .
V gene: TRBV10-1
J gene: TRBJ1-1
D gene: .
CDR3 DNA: TGCGCCAGCAGTGTCGACCCCCAGGGTATAGAAGCTTTCTTT
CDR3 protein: CASSVDPQGIEAFF

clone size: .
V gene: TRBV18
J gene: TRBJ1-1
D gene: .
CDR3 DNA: TGTGCCAGCTCACCACCCCCCAAGAACACTGAAGCTTTCTTT
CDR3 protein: CASSPPPKNTEAFF

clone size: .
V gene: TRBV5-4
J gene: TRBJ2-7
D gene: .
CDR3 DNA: TGTGCCAGCAGCTCTATTGACAGGAGCTCTTATTTAGAGGAGCAGTACTTC
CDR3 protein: CASSSIDRSSYLEEQYF

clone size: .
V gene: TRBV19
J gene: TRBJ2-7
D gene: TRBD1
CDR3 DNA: TGTGCCACCGCTCCGGGACAGATATCCTACGAGCAGTACTTC
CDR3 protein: CATAPGQISYEQYF

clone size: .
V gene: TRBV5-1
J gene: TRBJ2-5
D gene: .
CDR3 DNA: TGCGCCAGCAGCTCGAGCGAGACCCAGTACTTC
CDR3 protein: CASSSSETQYF

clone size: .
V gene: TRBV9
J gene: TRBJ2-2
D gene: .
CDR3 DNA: TGTGCCAGCAGCGAGTGGGGGCGTGGCACCGGGGAGCTGTTTTTT
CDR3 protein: CASSEWGRGTGELFF

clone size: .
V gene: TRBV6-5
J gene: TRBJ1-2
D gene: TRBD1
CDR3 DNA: TGTGCCAGCAGTTTTTTAGGGGGCGGTTATGGCTACACCTTC
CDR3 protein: CASSFLGGGYGYTF

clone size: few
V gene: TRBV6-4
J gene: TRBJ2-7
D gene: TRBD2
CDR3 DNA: TGTGCCAGCAGTGACTCGGAGACTAGCGGGAGGCAGTACTTC
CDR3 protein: CASSDSETSGRQYF

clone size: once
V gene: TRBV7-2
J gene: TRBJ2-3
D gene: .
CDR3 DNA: TGTGCCAGCAGCTTAGAGGCCCTTCGGGCAGATACGCAGTATTTT
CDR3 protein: CASSLEALRADTQYF

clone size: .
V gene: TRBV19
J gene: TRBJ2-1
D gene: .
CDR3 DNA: TGTGCCAGTAGTAGCGGGGGCGATTACAATGAGCAGTTCTTC
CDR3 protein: CASSSGGDYNEQFF

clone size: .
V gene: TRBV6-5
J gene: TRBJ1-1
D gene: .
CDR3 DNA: TGTGCCAGCAGTTACTTGGAGCGAGCTTTCTTT
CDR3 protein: CASSYLERAFF

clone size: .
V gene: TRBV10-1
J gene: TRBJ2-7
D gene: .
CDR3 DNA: TGCGCCAGCAGTCGACAGGAGCCCTACGAGCAGTACTTC
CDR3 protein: CASSRQEPYEQYF

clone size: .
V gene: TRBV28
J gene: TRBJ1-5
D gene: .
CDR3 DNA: TGTGCCAGCAGCCTGACTGAACCCAATCAGCCCCAGCATTTT
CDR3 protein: CASSLTEPNQPQHF

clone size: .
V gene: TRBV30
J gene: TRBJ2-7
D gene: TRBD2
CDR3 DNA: TGTGCCCTACTAGCGAGGGAGCAGTACTTC
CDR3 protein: CALLAREQYF

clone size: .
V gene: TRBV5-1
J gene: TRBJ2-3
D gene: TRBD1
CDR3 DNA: TGCGCCAGCAGCTTGGCCTTGGTTGACAGGGTTTTGGCAGATACGCAGTATTTT
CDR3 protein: CASSLALVDRVLADTQYF

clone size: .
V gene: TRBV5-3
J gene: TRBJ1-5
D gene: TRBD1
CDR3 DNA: TGTGCCAGAAGCGGGACAGGACCCCAGCATTTT
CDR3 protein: CARSGTGPQHF

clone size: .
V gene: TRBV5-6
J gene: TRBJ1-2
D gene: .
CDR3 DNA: TGTGCCAGCCGCCTTCCGGGGGTTGGCTACACCTTC
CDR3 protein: CASRLPGVGYTF

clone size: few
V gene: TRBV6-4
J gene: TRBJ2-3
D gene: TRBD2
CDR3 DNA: TGTGCCAGCAGTGGACTAGCGGGAGCGGATACGCAGTATTTT
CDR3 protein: CASSGLAGADTQYF

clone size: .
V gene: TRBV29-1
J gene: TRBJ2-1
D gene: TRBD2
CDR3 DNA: TGCAGCGTTGAACCCCCCAGCGGGAGTATCAATGAGCAGTTCTTC
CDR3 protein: CSVEPPSGSINEQFF

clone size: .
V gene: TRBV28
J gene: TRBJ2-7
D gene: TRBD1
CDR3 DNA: TGTGCCAGCAGCGCTCCGACAGGGTTAGTCATTTTCTACGAGCAGTACTTC
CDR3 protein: CASSAPTGLVIFYEQYF

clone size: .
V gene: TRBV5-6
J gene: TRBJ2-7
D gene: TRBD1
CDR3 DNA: TGTGCCAGCAGCTTCGGACAGGGGACCTACGAGCAGTACTTC
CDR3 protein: CASSFGQGTYEQYF

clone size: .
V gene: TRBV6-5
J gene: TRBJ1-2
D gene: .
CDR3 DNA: TGTGCCAGCAGTTATCGAGGGGGTCTTCACTATGGCTACACCTTC
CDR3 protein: CASSYRGGLHYGYTF

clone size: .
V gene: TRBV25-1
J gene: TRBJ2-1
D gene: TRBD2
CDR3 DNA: TGTGCCAGCAGTGAAGGACTAGCGGGAGACAATGAGCAGTTCTTC
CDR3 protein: CASSEGLAGDNEQFF

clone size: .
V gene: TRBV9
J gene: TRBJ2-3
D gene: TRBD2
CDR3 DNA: TGTGCCAGCAGCGTAGGAGGCCGGGAGGGAACAGATACGCAGTATTTT
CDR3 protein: CASSVGGREGTDTQYF

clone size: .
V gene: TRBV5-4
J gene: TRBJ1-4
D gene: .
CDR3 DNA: TGTGCCAGCAGCCCGAGACAGGATAATGAAAAACTGTTTTTT
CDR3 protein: CASSPRQDNEKLFF

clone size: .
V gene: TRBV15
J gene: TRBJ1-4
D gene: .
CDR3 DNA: TGTGCCACCAGCGACGGTCGGGATCGAAGCGAAAAACTGTTTTTT
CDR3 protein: CATSDGRDRSEKLFF

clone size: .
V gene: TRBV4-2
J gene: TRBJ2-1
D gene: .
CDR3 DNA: TGTGCCAGCAGCCAAGGAGGGAACTACAATGAGCAGTTCTTC
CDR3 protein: CASSQGGNYNEQFF

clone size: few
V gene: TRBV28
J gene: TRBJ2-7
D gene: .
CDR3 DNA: TGTGCCAGCAGTTTGGCGGGGTACGAGCAGTACTTC
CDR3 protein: CASSLAGYEQYF

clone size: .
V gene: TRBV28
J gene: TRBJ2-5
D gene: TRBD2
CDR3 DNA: TGTGCCAGCAGTTCGGGACTAGCGGGAAGAGAAGAGACCCAGTACTTC
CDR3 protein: CASSSGLAGREETQYF

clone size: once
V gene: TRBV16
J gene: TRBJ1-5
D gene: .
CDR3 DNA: TGTGCCAGCAGCCAACGCGGTAGTTATAGCAATCAGCCCCAGCATTTT
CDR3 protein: CASSQRGSYSNQPQHF

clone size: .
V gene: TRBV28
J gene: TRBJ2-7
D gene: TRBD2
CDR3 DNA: TGTGCCAGCCGATCGGGGGGCGAGCAGTACTTC
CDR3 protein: CASRSGGEQYF

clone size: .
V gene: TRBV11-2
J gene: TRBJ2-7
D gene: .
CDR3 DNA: TGTGCCAGCAGCTTCGGACAGACTTACTACGAGCAGTACTTC
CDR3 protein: CASSFGQTYYEQYF

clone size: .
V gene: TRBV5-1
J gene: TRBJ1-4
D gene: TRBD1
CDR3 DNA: TGCGCCAGCAGCTCCGGGACAGGGGCGATGGTTGAAAAACTGTTTTTT
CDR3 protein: CASSSGTGAMVEKLFF

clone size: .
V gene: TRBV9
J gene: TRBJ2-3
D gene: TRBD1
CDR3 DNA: TGTGCCAGCAGCACTCTGCCGGGACAGGGAAACACAGATACGCAGTATTTT
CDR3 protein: CASSTLPGQGNTDTQYF

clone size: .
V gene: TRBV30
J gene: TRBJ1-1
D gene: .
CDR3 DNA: TGTGCCTGGACTCCCGCAGATGAAGCTTTCTTT
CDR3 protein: CAWTPADEAFF

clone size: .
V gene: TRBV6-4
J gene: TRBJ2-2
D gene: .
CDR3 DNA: TGTGCCAGCAGTCCCACCAGGGATTTCGGGGAGCTGTTTTTT
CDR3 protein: CASSPTRDFGELFF

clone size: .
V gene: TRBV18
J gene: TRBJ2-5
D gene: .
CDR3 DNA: TGTGCCAGCTCACCAGAGGCGATCCAAGAGACCCAGTACTTC
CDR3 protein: CASSPEAIQETQYF

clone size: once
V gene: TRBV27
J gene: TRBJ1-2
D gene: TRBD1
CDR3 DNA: TGTGCCAGCAGACCTACAGGGGGCGGGTATGGCTACACCTTC
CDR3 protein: CASRPTGGGYGYTF

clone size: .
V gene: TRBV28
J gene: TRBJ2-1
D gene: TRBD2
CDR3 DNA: TGTGCCAGCAGTTTATCGAAGGGGCTAGCGGGGTTATACAATGAGCAGTTCTTC
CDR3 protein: CASSLSKGLAGLYNEQFF